This TCR beta chain is from a study of Graves' ophthalmopathy and Graves' hyperthyroidism. Study-wide points: Among thyroid clonotypes expanded above 0.001 frequency, most also appeared in blood.

Concerning this clonotype: What it recognizes is unknown.

TCR beta CDR3 regions were amplified from RNA transcripts. The first round was an RT-PCR with HTBI primers, and the second round was a multiplex PCR. TCRdb re-analysed the multiplex PCR reads in MiXCR, keeping a single row per CDR3 protein. The sample has 600,000 to 950,000 distinct CDR3 sequences, 40% seen once. Sequenced material: peripheral blood. This receptor was taken from an adult man with Graves' ophthalmopathy.

The CDR3 sequence is CASSLGPQGRISSYEQYF. The CDR3 DNA reads as TGTGCCAGCAGCTTAGGACCCCAGGGGCGTATTAGCTCCTACGAGCAGTACTTC. The J gene is TRBJ2-7, the V gene TRBV11-2; TRBD1 might be the D (6 bases). This CDR3 has 18 amino acids. Germline loops: CDR1 SGHAT, CDR2 FQNNGV. The V end was cut by 1 base, the J end by 0 bases, with 19 bases between.